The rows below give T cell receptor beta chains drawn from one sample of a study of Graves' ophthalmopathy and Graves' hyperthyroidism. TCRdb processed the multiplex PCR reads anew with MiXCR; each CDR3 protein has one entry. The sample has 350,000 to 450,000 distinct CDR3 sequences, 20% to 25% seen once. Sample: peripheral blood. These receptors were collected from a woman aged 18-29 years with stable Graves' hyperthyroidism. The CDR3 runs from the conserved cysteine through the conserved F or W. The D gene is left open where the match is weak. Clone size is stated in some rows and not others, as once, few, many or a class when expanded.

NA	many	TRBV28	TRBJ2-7	TGTGCCAGCATCAGGGAGTCCAGCTCCTACGAGCAGTACTTC	CASIRESSSYEQYF
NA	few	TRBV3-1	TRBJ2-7	TGTGCCAGCAGCCGGGACGCGGCCTACGAGCAGTACTTC	CASSRDAAYEQYF
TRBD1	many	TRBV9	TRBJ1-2	TGTGCCAGCAGCGCTGGGGACAGATTCTATGGCTACACCTTC	CASSAGDRFYGYTF
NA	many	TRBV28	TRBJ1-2	TGTGCCAGCACCCCCCGCGGGAGCTATGGCTACACCTTC	CASTPRGSYGYTF
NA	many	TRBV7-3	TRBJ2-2	TGTGCCAGCAGCTCCCTTGGGGGAGCTGGTGCCGGGGAGCTGTTTTTT	CASSSLGGAGAGELFF
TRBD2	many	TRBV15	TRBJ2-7	TGTGCCACCAGCAGAGATCAAGCGGGAGGGTCCGAGCAGTACTTC	CATSRDQAGGSEQYF
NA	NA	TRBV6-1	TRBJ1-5	TGTGCCAGCAACGGACAACGGGGGGAGGGTCAGCCCCAGCATTTT	CASNGQRGEGQPQHF
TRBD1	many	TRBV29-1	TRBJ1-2	TGCAGCGTTGGTTCCGGACAGGGGCTATATGGCTACACCTTC	CSVGSGQGLYGYTF
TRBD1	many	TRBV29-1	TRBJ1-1	TGCAGCGCAAAAGGGGGCAAGGTGAACACTGAAGCTTTCTTT	CSAKGGKVNTEAFF
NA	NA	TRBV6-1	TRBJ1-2	TGTGCCAGCACTCTAACGGGTATTGGCTACACCTTC	CASTLTGIGYTF
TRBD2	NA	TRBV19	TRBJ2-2	TGTGCCAGTAGAGCGGGAGCCCGGGAGCTGTTTTTT	CASRAGARELFF
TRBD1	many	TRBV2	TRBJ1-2	TGTGCCAGCAGCCGCGACAGGGCTGTTGGCTATGGCTACACCTTC	CASSRDRAVGYGYTF
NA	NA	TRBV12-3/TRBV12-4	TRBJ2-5	TGTGCCAGCAGTGAAAGGCAGCGAGAGACCCAGTACTTC	CASSERQRETQYF
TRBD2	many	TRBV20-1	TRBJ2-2	TGCAGTGCTAGAGCTCCGACTAGCGGGATATACACCGGGGAGCTGTTTTTT	CSARAPTSGIYTGELFF
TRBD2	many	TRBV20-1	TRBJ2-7	TGCAGTGCTAGACGCGTAGCGGGAGGCTACGAGCAGTACTTC	CSARRVAGGYEQYF
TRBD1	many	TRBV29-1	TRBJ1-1	TGCAGCGTTGACGGGACAGGGCGAATGGCCACTGAAGCTTTCTTT	CSVDGTGRMATEAFF
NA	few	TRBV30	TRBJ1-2	TGTGCCTGGAGTTGGGGGCCGGGGTTAAAGTTCTATGGCTACACCTTC	CAWSWGPGLKFYGYTF
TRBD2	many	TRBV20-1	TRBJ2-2	TGCAGTGCTAGACAACTAGCGCCTACGAACACCGGGGAGCTGTTTTTT	CSARQLAPTNTGELFF
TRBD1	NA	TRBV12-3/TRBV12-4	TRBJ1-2	TGTGCCAGCAGCCTATGGGACAGGAGCTACACCTTC	CASSLWDRSYTF
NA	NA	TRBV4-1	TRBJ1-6	TGCGCCAGCCGGGGGCTCGGCGTCTCCTATAATTCACCCCTCCACTTT	CASRGLGVSYNSPLHF
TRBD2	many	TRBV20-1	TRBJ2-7	TGCAGTGCTAGAGATATCCTAGCGGGAGTATTCGAGCAGTACTTC	CSARDILAGVFEQYF
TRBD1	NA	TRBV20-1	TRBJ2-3	TGCAGTGCTAGAGTTGACAGGGGAATAGATACGCAGTATTTT	CSARVDRGIDTQYF
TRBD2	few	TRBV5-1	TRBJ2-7	TGCGCCAGCAGCTTGTCTTTCTCTAGCGGGATATCCTACGAGCAGTACTTC	CASSLSFSSGISYEQYF
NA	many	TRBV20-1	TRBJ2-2	TGCAGTGCCCCCGGGGACCTCTTACAGAACACCGGGGAGCTGTTTTTT	CSAPGDLLQNTGELFF
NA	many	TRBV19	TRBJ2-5	TGTGCCTCCGGCGGGGTGGGAGAGACCCAGTACTTC	CASGGVGETQYF
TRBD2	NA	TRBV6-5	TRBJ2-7	TGTGCCAGCAGGTTAGCGGGAGAGGGCGAGCAGTACTTC	CASRLAGEGEQYF
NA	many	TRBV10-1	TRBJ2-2	TGCGCCAGCAGTGATCCGAACACCGGGGAGCTGTTTTTT	CASSDPNTGELFF
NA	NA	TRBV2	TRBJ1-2	TGTGCCAGCCTAATCAGGGGTTCTGGCTACACCTTC	CASLIRGSGYTF
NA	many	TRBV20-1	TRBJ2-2	TGCAGTGCTAGAGATCCCAGGGTAAACACCGGGGAGCTGTTTTTT	CSARDPRVNTGELFF
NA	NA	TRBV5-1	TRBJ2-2	TGCGCCAGCAGCTTGGTGGAGGGGGCGCCCGGGGAGCTGTTTTTT	CASSLVEGAPGELFF
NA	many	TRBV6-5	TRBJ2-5	TGTGCCAGCAGTACTACCTGGGCCACACAAGAGACCCAGTACTTC	CASSTTWATQETQYF
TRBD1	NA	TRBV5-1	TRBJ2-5	TGCGCCAGCATCTCCGGGACAGTTAGCCAAGAGACCCAGTACTTC	CASISGTVSQETQYF
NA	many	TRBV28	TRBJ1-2	TGTGCCACCTGGGGGGGTGGTGGCTACACCTTC	CATWGGGGYTF
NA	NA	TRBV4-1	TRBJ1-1	TGCGCCAGCAGCCTCCCTAGGGGAGGCACTGAAGCTTTCTTT	CASSLPRGGTEAFF
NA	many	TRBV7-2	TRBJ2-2	TGTGCCAGCAGCTTCGTAGCGAACACCGGGGAGCTGTTTTTT	CASSFVANTGELFF